The TCR beta chain described here comes from a study of T cell repertoires in cytomegalovirus infection (dated by TCRdb to the late 2010s). General notes on the study: Donor HLA type was relevant to the analysis, as public TCR beta signatures indicated carriage of CMV infection together with the matching HLA type.

CDR1 SGHTA and CDR2 FQGNSA were looked up in the germline V gene. V and J lose 5 bases and 0 bases, and a span of 11 bases separates them. Its CDR3 holds 15 amino acids, cysteine through phenylalanine. Only the CDR3 part of the read is kept: 45 bases, read in frame from the first base. Instrument on record: Illumina HiSeq 1500. TCRdb redid the processing of the public reads, applying fastp at Q25 and MiXCR, and retained in-frame beta chains. A single entry per CDR3 protein holds the most common genes and DNA from its merged rows. This sample has more than 350,000 distinct CDR3 sequences in its table, and approximately 31% of those were observed once. Approximately 13% of the sample goes to the ten largest clones. There are many counts of this clonotype. Its antigen is unknown. The record has no base qualities; no much larger clone is one base away. The research as a whole found: The ex vivo response was dominated by HLA-C-restricted CMV-specific TCR beta clonotypes, and the single most frequent clonotype in two of eight donors was supplied by these HLA-C-restricted clonotypes. Carriers of CMV infection plus the relevant HLA type were discriminated by the cumulative frequency of public TCR beta family members in the study cohort and in an independent roughly 340-donor cohort.

Material for sequencing was PBMCs. Here the chain combines TRBV7-2 and TRBJ1-3, with no D gene named confidently. The clonotype comes from a human donor in good health (CMV status not recorded). Some clones in this sample may be carry-over from other donors' samples. In nucleotides, the sequence is TGTGCCAGCAGCCTGGCAGCGAGCTCTGGAAACACCATATATTTT. This is translated as CASSLAASSGNTIYF.